This T cell receptor beta chain was recovered during a study of T cells in Graves' hyperthyroidism and ophthalmopathy. Looking at the study overall: Any treatment followed the collection of peripheral blood at initial diagnosis.

Lactation, pregnancy, other autoimmune disease or uncontrolled infection excluded patients. Each diagnosis was grounded in clinical symptoms, serum thyroxine and TRAb, thyroid ultrasound, and orbital computed tomography. The PBMCs studied were ones that came from approximately 9.9 ml fresh peripheral blood. This CDR3 has 14 amino acids. V lost 5 bases, J lost 6 bases, and 8 bases stayed unmatched. Amplification of TCR beta CDR3 regions was performed using RNA transcripts as template. First-round RT-PCR with HTBI primers amplified the TCR CDR3 region. In TCRdb, the multiplex PCR reads were re-called with MiXCR into one record per CDR3 protein. The table lists hundreds of thousands of distinct CDR3 sequences, approximately 19% of them singletons. This clonotype was observed at least ten times.

The chain joins TRBV12-3 or TRBV12-4 to TRBJ2-7; 9 positions agree with TRBD1. The sample comprised blood. This TCR derives from a woman under 30 with Graves' hyperthyroidism. The CDR3 loop reads CASSPTGGFIEQYF. The CDR3, as DNA: TGTGCCAGCAGTCCGACAGGGGGATTCATCGAGCAGTACTTC.